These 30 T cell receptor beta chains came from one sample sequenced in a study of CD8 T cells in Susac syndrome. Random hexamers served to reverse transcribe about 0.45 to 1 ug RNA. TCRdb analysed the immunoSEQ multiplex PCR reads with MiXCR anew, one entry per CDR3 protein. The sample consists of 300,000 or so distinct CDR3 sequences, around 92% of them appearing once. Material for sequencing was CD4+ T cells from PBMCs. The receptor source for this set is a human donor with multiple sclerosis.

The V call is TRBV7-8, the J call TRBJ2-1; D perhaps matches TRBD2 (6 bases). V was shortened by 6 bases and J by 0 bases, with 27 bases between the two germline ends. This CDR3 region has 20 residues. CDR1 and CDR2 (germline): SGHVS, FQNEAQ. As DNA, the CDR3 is TGTGCCAGCAGTCCCCGGGTCCGGGGGAGAACGGTGGGCTCCTACAATGAGCAGTTCTTC. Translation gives CASSPRVRGRTVGSYNEQFF.

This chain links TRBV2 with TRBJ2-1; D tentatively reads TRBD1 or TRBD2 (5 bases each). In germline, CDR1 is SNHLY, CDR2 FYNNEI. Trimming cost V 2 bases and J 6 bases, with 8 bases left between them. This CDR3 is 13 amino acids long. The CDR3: CASSETRGNEQFF. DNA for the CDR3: TGTGCCAGCAGTGAAACTAGGGGCAATGAGCAGTTCTTC.

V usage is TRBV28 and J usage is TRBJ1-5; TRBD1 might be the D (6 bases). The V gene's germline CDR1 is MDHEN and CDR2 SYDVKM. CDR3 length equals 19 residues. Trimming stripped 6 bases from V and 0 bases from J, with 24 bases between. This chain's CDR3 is CASSPTGHRGAYSNQPQHF. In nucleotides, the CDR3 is TGTGCCAGCAGCCCCACGGGACACCGTGGAGCCTATAGCAATCAGCCCCAGCATTTT.

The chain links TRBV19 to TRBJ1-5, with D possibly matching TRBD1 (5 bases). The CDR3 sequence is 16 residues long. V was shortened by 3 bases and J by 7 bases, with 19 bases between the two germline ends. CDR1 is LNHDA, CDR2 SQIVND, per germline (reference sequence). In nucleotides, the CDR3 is TGTGCCAGTAGTATTTCTAGGGACGGGTTAGGACAGCCCCAGCATTTT. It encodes CASSISRDGLGQPQHF.

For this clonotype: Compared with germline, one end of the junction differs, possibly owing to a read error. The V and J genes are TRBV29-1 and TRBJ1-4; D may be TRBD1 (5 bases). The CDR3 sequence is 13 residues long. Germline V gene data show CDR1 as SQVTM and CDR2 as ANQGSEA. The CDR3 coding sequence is TGCAGCGTTGTAAGCGGGACTAATAAAAAACTGTTTTTT. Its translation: CSVVSGTNKKLFF. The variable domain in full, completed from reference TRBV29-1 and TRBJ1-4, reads SAVISQKPSRDICQRGTSLTIQCQVDSQVTMMFWYRQQPGQSLTLIATANQGSEATYESGFVIDKFPISRPNLTFSTLTVSNMSPEDSSIYLCSVVSGTNKKLFFGSGTQLSVL.

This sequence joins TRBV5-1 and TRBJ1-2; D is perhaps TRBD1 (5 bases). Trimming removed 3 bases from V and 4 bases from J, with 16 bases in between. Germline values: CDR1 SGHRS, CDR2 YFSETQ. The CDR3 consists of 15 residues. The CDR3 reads CASSSRDDALYGYTF. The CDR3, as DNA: TGCGCCAGCAGCTCCCGGGACGACGCCCTCTATGGCTACACCTTC. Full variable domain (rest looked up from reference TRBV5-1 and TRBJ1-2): KAGVTQTPRYLIKTRGQQVTLSCSPISGHRSVSWYQQTPGQGLQFLFEYFSETQRNKGNFPGRFSGRQFSNSRSEMNVSTLELGDSALYLCASSSRDDALYGYTFGSGTRLTVV.

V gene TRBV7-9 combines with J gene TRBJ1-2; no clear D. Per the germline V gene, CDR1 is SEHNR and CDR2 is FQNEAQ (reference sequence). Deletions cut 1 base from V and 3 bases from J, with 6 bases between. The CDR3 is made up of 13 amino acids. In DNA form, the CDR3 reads TGTGCCAGCAGCTTAGGTCCTGACTATGGCTACACCTTC. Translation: CASSLGPDYGYTF. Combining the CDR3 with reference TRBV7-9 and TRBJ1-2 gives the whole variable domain DTGVSQNPRHKITKRGQNVTFRCDPISEHNRLYWYRQTLGQGPEFLTYFQNEAQLEKSRLLSDRFSAERPKGSFSTLEIQRTEQGDSAMYLCASSLGPDYGYTFGSGTRLTVV.

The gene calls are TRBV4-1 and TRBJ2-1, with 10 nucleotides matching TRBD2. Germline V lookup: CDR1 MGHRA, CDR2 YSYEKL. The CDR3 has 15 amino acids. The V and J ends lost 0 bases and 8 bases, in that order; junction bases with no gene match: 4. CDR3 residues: CASSQELAGIYEQFF. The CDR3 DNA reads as TGCGCCAGCAGCCAAGAACTAGCGGGGATCTATGAGCAGTTCTTC.

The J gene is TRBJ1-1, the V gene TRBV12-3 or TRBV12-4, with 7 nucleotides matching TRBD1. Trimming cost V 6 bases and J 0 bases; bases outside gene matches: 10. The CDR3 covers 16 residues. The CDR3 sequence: CASSRSRQGLNTEAFF. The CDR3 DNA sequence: TGTGCCAGCAGCCGTAGCCGACAGGGACTGAACACTGAAGCTTTCTTT.

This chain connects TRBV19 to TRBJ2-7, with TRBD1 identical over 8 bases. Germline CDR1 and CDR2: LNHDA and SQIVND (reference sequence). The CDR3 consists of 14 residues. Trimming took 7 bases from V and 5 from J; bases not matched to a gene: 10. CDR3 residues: CASKRDRGFDEQYF. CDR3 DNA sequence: TGTGCCAGTAAAAGAGACAGGGGATTCGACGAGCAGTACTTC.

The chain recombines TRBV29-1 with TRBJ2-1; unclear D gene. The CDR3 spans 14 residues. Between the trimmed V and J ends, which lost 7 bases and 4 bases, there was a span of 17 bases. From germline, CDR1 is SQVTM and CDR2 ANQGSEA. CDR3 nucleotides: TGCAGCGCCCGAACCCTAACAGTTTACAATGAGCAGTTCTTC. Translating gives CSARTLTVYNEQFF.

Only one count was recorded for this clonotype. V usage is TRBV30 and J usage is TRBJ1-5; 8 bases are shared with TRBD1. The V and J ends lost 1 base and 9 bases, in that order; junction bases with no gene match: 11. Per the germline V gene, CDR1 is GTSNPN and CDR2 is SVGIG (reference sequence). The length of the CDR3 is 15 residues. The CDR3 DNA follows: TGTGCCTGGAGTGGGAGACAGGGGCCCTTTTGGCCCCAGCATTTT. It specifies CAWSGRQGPFWPQHF.

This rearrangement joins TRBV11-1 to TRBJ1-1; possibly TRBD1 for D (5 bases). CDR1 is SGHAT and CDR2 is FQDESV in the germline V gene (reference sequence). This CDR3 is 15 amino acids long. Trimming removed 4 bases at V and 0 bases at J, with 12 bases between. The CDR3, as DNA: TGTGCCAGCAGCTCTGGGGGATACATGAACACTGAAGCTTTCTTT. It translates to CASSSGGYMNTEAFF.

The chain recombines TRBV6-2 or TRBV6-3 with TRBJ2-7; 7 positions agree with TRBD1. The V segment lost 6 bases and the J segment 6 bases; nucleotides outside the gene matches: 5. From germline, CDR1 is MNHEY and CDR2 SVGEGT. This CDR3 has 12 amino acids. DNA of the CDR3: TGTGCCAGCAGCATGACAGGGAGCGAGCAGTACTTC. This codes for CASSMTGSEQYF.

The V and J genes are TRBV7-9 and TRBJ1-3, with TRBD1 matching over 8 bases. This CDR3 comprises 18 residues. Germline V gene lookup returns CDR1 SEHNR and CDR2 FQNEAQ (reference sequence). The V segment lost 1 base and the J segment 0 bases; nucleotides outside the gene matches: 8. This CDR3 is CASSLGRTGTFSGNTIYF. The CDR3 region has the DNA TGTGCCAGCAGCTTAGGGCGGACAGGGACCTTCTCTGGAAACACCATATATTTT.

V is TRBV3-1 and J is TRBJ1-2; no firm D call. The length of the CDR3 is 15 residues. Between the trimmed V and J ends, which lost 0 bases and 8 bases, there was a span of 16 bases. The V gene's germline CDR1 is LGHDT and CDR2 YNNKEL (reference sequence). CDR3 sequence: CASSQDHVGNTGYTF. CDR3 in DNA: TGTGCCAGCAGCCAAGATCACGTAGGTAACACAGGCTACACCTTC.

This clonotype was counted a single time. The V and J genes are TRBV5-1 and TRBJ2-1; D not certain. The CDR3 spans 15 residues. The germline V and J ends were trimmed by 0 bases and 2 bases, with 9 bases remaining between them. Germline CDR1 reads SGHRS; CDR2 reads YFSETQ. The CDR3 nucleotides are TGCGCCAGCAGCTTGGCCCGGACGGCCTACAATGAGCAGTTCTTC. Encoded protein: CASSLARTAYNEQFF.

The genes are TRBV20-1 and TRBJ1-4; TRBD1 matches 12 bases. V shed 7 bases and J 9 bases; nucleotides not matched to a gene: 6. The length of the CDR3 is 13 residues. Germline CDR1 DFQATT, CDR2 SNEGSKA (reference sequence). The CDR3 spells CSVWDRGHQKLFF. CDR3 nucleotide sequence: TGCAGTGTGTGGGACAGGGGGCATCAAAAACTGTTTTTT.

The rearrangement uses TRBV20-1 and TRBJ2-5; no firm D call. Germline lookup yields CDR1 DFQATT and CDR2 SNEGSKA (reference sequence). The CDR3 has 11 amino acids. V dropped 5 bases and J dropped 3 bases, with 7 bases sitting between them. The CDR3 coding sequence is TGCAGTGCTCGGATAAAAGAGACCCAGTACTTC. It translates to CSARIKETQYF.

The CDR3 nucleotides are TGTGCCAGCTCACCGGGAGCGGGACGAGATACGCAGTATTTT. Translated: CASSPGAGRDTQYF. The chain uses TRBV18 and TRBJ2-3; TRBD2 matches 7 bases. The length of the CDR3 is 14 residues. Germline V gene sequence: CDR1 KGHSH, CDR2 LQKENI. Trimming at V came to 3 bases and at J to 5 bases, leaving 5 bases not matched to a gene.

The CDR3 nucleotides are TGTGCCAGCAGTCTTGACAGGGTGAACTATGGCTACACCTTC. Translating gives CASSLDRVNYGYTF. The V gene is TRBV12-3 or TRBV12-4, the J gene TRBJ1-2, with TRBD1 identical over 7 bases. V lost 5 bases, J lost 2 bases, and 5 bases stayed unmatched. This CDR3 region has 14 residues.

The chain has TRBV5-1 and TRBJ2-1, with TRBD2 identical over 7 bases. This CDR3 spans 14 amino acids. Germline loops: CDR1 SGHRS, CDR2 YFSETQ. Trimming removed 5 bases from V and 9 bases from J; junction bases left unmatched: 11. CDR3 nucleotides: TGCGCCAGCAGTGCTAGCGGCCCTGAAGTTGAGCAGTTCTTC. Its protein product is CASSASGPEVEQFF. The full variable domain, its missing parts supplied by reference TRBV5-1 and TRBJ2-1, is KAGVTQTPRYLIKTRGQQVTLSCSPISGHRSVSWYQQTPGQGLQFLFEYFSETQRNKGNFPGRFSGRQFSNSRSEMNVSTLELGDSALYLCASSASGPEVEQFFGPGTRLTVL.

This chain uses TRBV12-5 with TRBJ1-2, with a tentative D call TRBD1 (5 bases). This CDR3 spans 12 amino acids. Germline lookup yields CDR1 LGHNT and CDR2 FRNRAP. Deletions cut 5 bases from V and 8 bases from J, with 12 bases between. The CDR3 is CASGAGTEGYTF. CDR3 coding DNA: TGTGCTAGTGGTGCCGGGACTGAGGGCTACACCTTC.

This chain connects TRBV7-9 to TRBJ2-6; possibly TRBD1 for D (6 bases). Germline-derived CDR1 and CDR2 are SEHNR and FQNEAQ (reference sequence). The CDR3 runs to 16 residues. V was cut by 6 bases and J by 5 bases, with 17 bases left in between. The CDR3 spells CASRQVGGVWANVLTF. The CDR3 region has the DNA TGTGCCAGCAGACAAGTAGGGGGAGTTTGGGCCAACGTCCTGACTTTC.

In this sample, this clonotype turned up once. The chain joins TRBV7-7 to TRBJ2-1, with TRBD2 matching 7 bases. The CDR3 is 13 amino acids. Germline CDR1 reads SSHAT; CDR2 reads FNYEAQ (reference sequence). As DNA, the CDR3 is TGTGCTAGCGGGCCCAGCCCGGGCAATGAGCAGTTCTTC. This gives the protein CASGPSPGNEQFF.

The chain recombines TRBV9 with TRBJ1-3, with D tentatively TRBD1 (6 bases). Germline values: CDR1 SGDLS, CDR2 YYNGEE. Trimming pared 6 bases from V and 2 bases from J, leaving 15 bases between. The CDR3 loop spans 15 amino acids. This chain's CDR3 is CASNPTGYPGNTIYF. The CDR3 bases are TGTGCCAGCAACCCTACAGGGTACCCTGGAAACACCATATATTTT. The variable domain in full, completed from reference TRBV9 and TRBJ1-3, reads DSGVTQTPKHLITATGQRVTLRCSPRSGDLSVYWYQQSLDQGLQFLIQYYNGEERAKGNILERFSAQQFPDLHSELNLSSLELGDSALYFCASNPTGYPGNTIYFGEGSWLTVV.

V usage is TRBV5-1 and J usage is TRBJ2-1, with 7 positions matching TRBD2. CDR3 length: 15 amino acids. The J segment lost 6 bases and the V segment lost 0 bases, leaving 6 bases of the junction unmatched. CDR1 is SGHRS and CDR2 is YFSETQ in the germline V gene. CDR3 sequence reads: CASSLGPSGPNEQFF. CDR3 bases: TGCGCCAGCAGCTTGGGGCCTAGCGGACCCAATGAGCAGTTCTTC.

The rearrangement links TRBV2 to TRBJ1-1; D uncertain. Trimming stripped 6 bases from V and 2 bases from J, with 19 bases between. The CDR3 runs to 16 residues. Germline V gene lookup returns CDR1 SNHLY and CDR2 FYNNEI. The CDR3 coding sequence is TGTGCCAGCAGCCCCTCCGGACGGAGCATTAACACTGAAGCTTTCTTT. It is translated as CASSPSGRSINTEAFF.

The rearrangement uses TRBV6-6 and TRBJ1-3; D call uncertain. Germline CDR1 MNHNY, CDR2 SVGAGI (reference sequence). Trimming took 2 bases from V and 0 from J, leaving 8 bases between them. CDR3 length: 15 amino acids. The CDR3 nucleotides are TGTGCCAGCAGTTACAGTTACAGCTCTGGAAACACCATATATTTT. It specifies CASSYSYSSGNTIYF.

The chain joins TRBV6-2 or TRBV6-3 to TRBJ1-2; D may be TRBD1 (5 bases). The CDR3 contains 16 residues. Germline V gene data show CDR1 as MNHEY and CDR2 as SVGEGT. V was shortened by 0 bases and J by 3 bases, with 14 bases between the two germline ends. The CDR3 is CASSYSKAGRHYGYTF. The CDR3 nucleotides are TGTGCCAGCAGTTACTCGAAAGCGGGACGGCACTATGGCTACACCTTC.